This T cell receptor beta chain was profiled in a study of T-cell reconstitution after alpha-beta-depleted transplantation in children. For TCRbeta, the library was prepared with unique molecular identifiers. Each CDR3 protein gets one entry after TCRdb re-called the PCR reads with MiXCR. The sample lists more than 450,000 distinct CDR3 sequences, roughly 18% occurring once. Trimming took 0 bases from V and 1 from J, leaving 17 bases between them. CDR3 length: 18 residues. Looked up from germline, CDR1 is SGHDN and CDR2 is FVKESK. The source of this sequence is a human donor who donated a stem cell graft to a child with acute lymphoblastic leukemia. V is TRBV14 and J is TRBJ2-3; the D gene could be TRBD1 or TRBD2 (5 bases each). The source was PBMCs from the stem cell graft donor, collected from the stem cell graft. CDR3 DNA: TGTGCCAGCAGCCAAGATGCCGGGACGGGAAGGGGCACAGATACGCAGTATTTT. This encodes CASSQDAGTGRGTDTQYF. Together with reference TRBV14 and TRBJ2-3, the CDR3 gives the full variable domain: EAGVTQFPSHSVIEKGQTVTLRCDPISGHDNLYWYRRVMGKEIKFLLHFVKESKQDESGMPNNRFLAERTGGTYSTLKVQPAELEDSGVYFCASSQDAGTGRGTDTQYFGPGTRLTVL.